The 26 T cell receptor beta chains below all came from one sample that was sequenced in a study of blood T cell repertoires in COVID-19. TCRdb's copy holds only in-frame clones and misses some; the assay was immunoSEQ multiplex PCR. The sample has about 170,000 clones, roughly four fifths seen once. Sequenced input: peripheral blood. The receptors shown here come from a woman older than 75 with acute or convalescent COVID-19.

The rearrangement links TRBV18 to TRBJ2-1; TRBD2 matches 10 bases. CDR1 and CDR2 (germline): KGHSH, LQKENI. CDR3 length: 16 residues. The ends lost 0 bases at V and 6 bases at J; junction bases unmatched: 5. The CDR3 spells CASSPPVLAGVNEQFF. In DNA, the CDR3 is TGTGCCAGCTCACCACCTGTGCTAGCGGGAGTCAATGAGCAGTTCTTC.

This clone was seen more than once but under ten times. The gene calls are TRBV20-1 and TRBJ2-2, with 12 bases fitting TRBD2. Trimming cost V 3 bases and J 4 bases; bases outside gene matches: 9. Germline V CDR1 and CDR2: DFQATT, SNEGSKA (reference sequence). The CDR3 spans 17 residues. The CDR3 is CSASLAGGPSFTGELFF. The CDR3 bases are TGCAGTGCTAGTCTAGCGGGGGGGCCGAGTTTCACCGGGGAGCTGTTTTTT.

The chain recombines TRBV5-5 with TRBJ1-1; the D gene is possibly TRBD1 (5 bases). The CDR3 length is 14 residues. CDR1 SGHKS and CDR2 YYEKEE come from the germline V gene (reference sequence). Deletions cut 5 bases from V and 8 bases from J, with 19 bases between. Here the CDR3 DNA reads TGTGCCAGCAGTTTGACAAGTCCGGGGGTAGAAGCTTTCTTT. Residues: CASSLTSPGVEAFF.

V and J are TRBV27 and TRBJ1-1, with D unclear. This CDR3 comprises 12 residues. V was clipped by 2 bases and J by 8 bases, with 9 bases between them. Germline V gene lookup returns CDR1 MNHEY and CDR2 SMNVEV (reference sequence). CDR3: CASSLRAGEAFF. Here the CDR3 DNA reads TGTGCCAGCAGTTTACGCGCGGGCGAAGCTTTCTTT.

This CDR3 is CASSLRGAYGYTF. CDR3 nucleotides: TGTGCCAGCAGCTTACGCGGGGCCTATGGCTACACCTTC. The chain combines TRBV5-4 with TRBJ1-2; perhaps TRBD1 as D (5 bases). V shed 2 bases and J shed 4 bases, with 9 bases lying between them. Germline V lookup: CDR1 SGHNT, CDR2 YYREEE (reference sequence). The CDR3 covers 13 residues.

The V call is TRBV27, the J call TRBJ1-2, with D possibly TRBD1 on 5 matching bases. The CDR3 runs 14 residues. Germline lookup yields CDR1 MNHEY and CDR2 SMNVEV (reference sequence). Trimming left V 4 bases short and J 2 bases short, with 11 bases between. In DNA, the CDR3 is TGTGCCAGCAGTTGGGGCCAGGGAAACTATGGCTACACCTTC. Protein product: CASSWGQGNYGYTF.

V gene TRBV29-1 combines with J gene TRBJ2-1; D gene ambiguous. Germline values: CDR1 SQVTM, CDR2 ANQGSEA. The CDR3 runs to 13 residues. Deletions cut 4 bases from V and 2 bases from J, with 9 bases between. As DNA, the CDR3 is TGCAGCGTTGGAACAGAGACCTACAATGAGCAGTTCTTC. Its protein product is CSVGTETYNEQFF.

J is TRBJ2-1 and V is TRBV24-1; TRBD1 aligns across 9 bases. This CDR3 has 16 residues. V shed 1 base, J shed 7 bases, and the junction held 7 bases outside the gene matches. Germline-derived CDR1 and CDR2 are KGHDR and SFDVKD. CDR3 sequence (DNA): TGTGCCACCAGTGATTTTTTTCGGACAGGGGATAATGAGCAGTTCTTC. It translates to CATSDFFRTGDNEQFF.

The genes are TRBV18 and TRBJ1-4, with D maybe TRBD1 (5 bases). Deletions cut 2 bases from V and 6 bases from J, with 10 bases between. Per germline, CDR1 KGHSH and CDR2 LQKENI. The CDR3 has 14 amino acids. CDR3 in amino acids: CASSPSGVDEKLFF. CDR3 in DNA: TGTGCCAGCTCACCATCGGGGGTTGATGAAAAACTGTTTTTT.

V gene TRBV7-8 combines with J gene TRBJ1-2, with TRBD1 as a possible D gene (5 bases). V was trimmed by 1 base and J by 8 bases, leaving 8 bases between them. Germline V gene data show CDR1 as SGHVS and CDR2 as FQNEAQ. The CDR3 sequence is 12 residues long. The CDR3: CASSLEQGGYTF. CDR3 bases: TGTGCCAGCAGCTTAGAGCAGGGAGGCTACACCTTC.

This clone is a singleton in its sample. The V call is TRBV28, the J call TRBJ1-3, with a tentative D call TRBD1 (5 bases). CDR3 length equals 14 residues. V was clipped by 10 bases and J by 2 bases, with 15 bases between them. The V gene's germline CDR1 is MDHEN and CDR2 SYDVKM. The CDR3 DNA follows: TGTGCCACGACCGGACAAGTAGCTGGAAACACCATATATTTT. Translation gives CATTGQVAGNTIYF. The whole variable domain, remainder taken from reference TRBV28 and TRBJ1-3, is DVKVTQSSRYLVKRTGEKVFLECVQDMDHENMFWYRQDPGLGLRLIYFSYDVKMKEKGDIPEGYSVSREKKERFSLILESASTNQTSMYLCATTGQVAGNTIYFGEGSWLTVV.

The chain couples TRBV19 to TRBJ1-2, with TRBD1 identical over 8 bases. The CDR3 contains 14 residues. In germline, CDR1 is LNHDA, CDR2 SQIVND (reference sequence). The junction had 4 bases not matched to a gene; V was cut back by 7 bases and J by 0 bases. The CDR3 is CASTRDRSNYGYTF. CDR3 nucleotides: TGTGCCAGTACCAGGGACAGGTCTAACTATGGCTACACCTTC.

This clone appeared a single time. The chain carries TRBV18 and TRBJ1-1, with 8 bases that match TRBD1. Unmatched junction bases numbered 13, after V lost 4 bases and J lost 3 bases. The CDR3 loop spans 17 amino acids. Germline loops: CDR1 KGHSH, CDR2 LQKENI. CDR3 DNA sequence: TGTGCCAGCTCACAGAACAGGGGGGCGAGAGGAGACACTGAAGCTTTCTTT. Protein product: CASSQNRGARGDTEAFF.

This clone was detected once. The CDR3 DNA follows: TGCAGCGTTGCAGTTTCCTCCGGGGGTCCTGAAGCTTTCTTT. Translation gives CSVAVSSGGPEAFF. This chain joins TRBV29-1 and TRBJ1-1; maybe TRBD1 (5 bases). V was pared by 4 bases and J by 6 bases, with 18 bases between. Germline CDR1 reads SQVTM; CDR2 reads ANQGSEA. CDR3 size: 14 residues.

This clone was found once. V and J are TRBV19 and TRBJ2-7; D is perhaps TRBD2 (5 bases). The V gene's germline CDR1 is LNHDA and CDR2 SQIVND (reference sequence). V was cut by 11 bases and J by 7 bases, with 9 bases left in between. The CDR3 consists of 9 residues. The CDR3 DNA reads TGTGCCGAGGGTAAGGAGCAGTACTTC. It yields the protein CAEGKEQYF. Full variable domain (remainder filled in from reference TRBV19 and TRBJ2-7): DGGITQSPKYLFRKEGQNVTLSCEQNLNHDAMYWYRQDPGQGLRLIYYSQIVNDFQKGDIAEGYSVSREKKESFPLTVTSAQKNPTAFYLCAEGKEQYFGPGTRLTVT.

The gene calls are TRBV6-1 and TRBJ1-5; weak D call: TRBD1 (6 bases). The CDR3 contains 14 residues. The V gene's germline CDR1 is MNHNS and CDR2 SASEGT. The germline V and J ends were trimmed by 1 base and 9 bases, with 13 bases remaining between them. The chain's CDR3 is CASSEDREFRPQHF. DNA for the CDR3: TGTGCCAGCAGTGAAGACAGGGAATTTCGGCCCCAGCATTTT.

J is TRBJ2-7 and V is TRBV2; 7 bases fit TRBD1. This CDR3 has 14 residues. In germline, CDR1 is SNHLY, CDR2 FYNNEI. V shed 7 bases and J 3 bases; nucleotides not matched to a gene: 9. This chain's CDR3 is CASMAGTAYYEQYF. The CDR3 DNA sequence: TGTGCCAGCATGGCAGGGACAGCATACTACGAGCAGTACTTC.

This clone was seen a single time. The rearrangement links TRBV6-5 to TRBJ2-7; the match to TRBD2 covers 9 bases. Trimming cost V 5 bases and J 5 bases; bases outside gene matches: 7. The CDR3 spans 14 residues. The germline CDR1 and CDR2 sequences are MNHEY and SVGAGI. CDR3 protein: CASSIAGVIHEQYF. The CDR3 DNA reads as TGTGCCAGCAGTATAGCGGGAGTAATCCACGAGCAGTACTTC.

This sequence joins TRBV5-1 and TRBJ2-1, with 12 bases that match TRBD2. J was trimmed by 0 bases and V by 5 bases; bases with no gene match: 21. The CDR3 extends over 22 amino acids. Germline V CDR1 and CDR2: SGHRS, YFSETQ. CDR3 protein: CASRPWKTGELAGGFSYNEQFF. The CDR3 bases are TGCGCCAGCAGACCGTGGAAAACAGGGGAGCTAGCGGGAGGGTTCTCCTACAATGAGCAGTTCTTC. Supplemented by reference TRBV5-1 and TRBJ2-1, the full variable domain reads KAGVTQTPRYLIKTRGQQVTLSCSPISGHRSVSWYQQTPGQGLQFLFEYFSETQRNKGNFPGRFSGRQFSNSRSEMNVSTLELGDSALYLCASRPWKTGELAGGFSYNEQFFGPGTRLTVL.

This rearrangement joins TRBV27 to TRBJ2-1; possible D gene TRBD1, 6 bases. Trimming shortened V by 6 bases and J by 8 bases, and 14 bases separated the two germline ends. Germline V gene data show CDR1 as MNHEY and CDR2 as SMNVEV (reference sequence). The CDR3 extends over 13 amino acids. CDR3 sequence reads: CASSSSRGYEQFF. The CDR3 DNA sequence: TGTGCCAGCAGCAGCTCCAGGGGATATGAGCAGTTCTTC.

V and J are TRBV27 and TRBJ2-2, with TRBD1 identical over 9 bases. The germline V gene has CDR1 MNHEY and CDR2 SMNVEV (reference sequence). V trimming: 7 bases; J trimming: 7 bases; junction bases outside the gene matches: 7. The CDR3 is 14 residues long. CDR3 protein: CASKRQGDFGELFF. The CDR3 coding sequence is TGTGCCAGCAAAAGACAGGGGGATTTCGGGGAGCTGTTTTTT.

The chain links TRBV5-1 to TRBJ1-4, with D perhaps TRBD1 (5 bases). The CDR3 consists of 14 residues. The germline V gene encodes CDR1 SGHRS and CDR2 YFSETQ. V was shortened by 2 bases and J by 7 bases, with 12 bases between the two germline ends. Here the CDR3 DNA reads TGCGCCAGCAGCTTCCAGGCGGGGGGTGAAAAACTGTTTTTT. Its protein product is CASSFQAGGEKLFF.

V and J are TRBV7-2 and TRBJ1-2, with TRBD1 as a possible D gene (6 bases). The germline V gene encodes CDR1 SGHTA and CDR2 FQGNSA. Trimming took 5 bases from V and 4 from J, leaving 23 bases between them. The CDR3 is made up of 17 amino acids. In DNA, the CDR3 is TGTGCCAGCAGCCTAAACGAGAACAGGGCTGTGATCTATGGCTACACCTTC. Translated, it gives CASSLNENRAVIYGYTF.

The V gene is TRBV12-3 or TRBV12-4, the J gene TRBJ2-7; D not certain. The CDR3 is 12 residues long. Trimming took off 6 bases at V and 0 bases at J, with 6 bases between the two ends. CDR3 DNA sequence: TGTGCCAGCAGGGCTGCCTCCTACGAGCAGTACTTC. Its protein product is CASRAASYEQYF.

This clone was picked up a small number of times. This chain uses TRBV10-2 with TRBJ1-2; TRBD1 matches at 7 bases. This CDR3 has 13 residues. Unmatched junction bases numbered 5, after V lost 5 bases and J lost 5 bases. Germline CDR1 reads WSHSY; CDR2 reads SAAADI. CDR3 coding DNA: TGCGCCAGCAGTCGGGACAGAGCTTATGGCTACACCTTC. This sequence encodes CASSRDRAYGYTF.

The chain is built from TRBV29-1 and TRBJ1-2, with D uncertain. Looked up from germline, CDR1 is SQVTM and CDR2 is ANQGSEA. The CDR3 has 13 amino acids. V shed 4 bases and J shed 5 bases, with 14 bases lying between them. DNA for the CDR3: TGCAGCGTTGGGGAGGGAGGAGAGTATGGCTACACCTTC. The encoded protein is CSVGEGGEYGYTF.